This TCR beta chain emerged from a study of CD8+CD57+ T cells in acquired aplastic anemia. A word on this clonotype: Because it lacks the conserved phenylalanine or tryptophan at the end, this CDR3 is likely a read error. Because the CDR3's place on the DNA is in doubt, the DNA is left out and the CDR3 is given as listed by TCRdb.

Genomic DNA acted as the template from which TCR beta VDJ combination and CDR3 sequence profiling were carried out. TCRdb re-derived calls from the reads in MiXCR, one entry per CDR3 protein. The data hold approximately 380,000 distinct CDR3 sequences, with about two thirds observed a single time. The source material was sorted CD4+, CD8+, or CD8+CD57+ T cells (not recorded which) from PBMCs. This receptor was obtained from a human donor in good health, serving as a control.

CDR3 sequence reads: CASSLARYEQHFV. The chain employs TRBV7-2 and TRBJ2-3. CDR1 and CDR2 from the germline V gene are SGHTA and FQGNSA. Counting both end residues, the CDR3 totals 13 amino acids.